Listed here is a single T cell receptor (beta chain). Its antigen is currently unknown. The data stem from a study of cytomegalovirus exposure and HLA in healthy donors. Overall study results and limits: Highest at DRB1 and lowest at HLA-C, TCR association rates differed among HLA loci in a later analysis. In a later analysis, 16,951 TCR beta sequences were associated with HLA alleles at 0.05 false discovery rate. Confirmation in vitro established that three CMV-associated chains were specific for CMV antigens.

A multiplex PCR was run with 60 Vbeta primers and 13 Jbeta primers. Clones were sequenced by immunoSEQ multiplex PCR, and TCRdb holds only the in-frame ones, with some missing. The table lists under 110,000 clones, approximately 80% of them singletons. The receptor's source is a man aged 55 to 69 in good health and CMV-seronegative. Source material: PBMCs.

The DNA of the CDR3 is TGTGCCAGCAGTTACTTACAGGGTTACTATGGCTACACCTTC. Encoded protein: CASSYLQGYYGYTF. The chain joins TRBV6-5 to TRBJ1-2; maybe TRBD1 (6 bases). Germline CDR1 MNHEY, CDR2 SVGAGI. This CDR3 has 14 residues. V was shortened by 1 base and J by 3 bases, with 9 bases between the two germline ends.